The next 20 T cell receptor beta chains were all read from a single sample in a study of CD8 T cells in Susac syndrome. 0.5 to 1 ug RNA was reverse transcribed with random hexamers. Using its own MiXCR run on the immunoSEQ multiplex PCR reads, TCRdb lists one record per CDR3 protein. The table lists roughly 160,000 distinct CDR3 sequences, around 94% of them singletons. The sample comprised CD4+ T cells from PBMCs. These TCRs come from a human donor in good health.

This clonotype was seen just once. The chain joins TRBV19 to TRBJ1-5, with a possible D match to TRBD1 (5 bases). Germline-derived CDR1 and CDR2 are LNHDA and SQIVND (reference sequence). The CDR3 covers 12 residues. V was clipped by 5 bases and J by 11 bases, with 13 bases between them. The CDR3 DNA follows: TGTGCCAGTAGTTACTTAGGGGAATCCCAGCATTTT. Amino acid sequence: CASSYLGESQHF.

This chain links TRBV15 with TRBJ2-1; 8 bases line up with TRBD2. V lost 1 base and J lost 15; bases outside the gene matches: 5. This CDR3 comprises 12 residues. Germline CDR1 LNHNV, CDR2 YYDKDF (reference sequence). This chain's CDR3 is CATSRGDGTRFF. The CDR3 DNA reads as TGTGCCACCAGCAGAGGAGACGGGACTAGGTTCTTC.

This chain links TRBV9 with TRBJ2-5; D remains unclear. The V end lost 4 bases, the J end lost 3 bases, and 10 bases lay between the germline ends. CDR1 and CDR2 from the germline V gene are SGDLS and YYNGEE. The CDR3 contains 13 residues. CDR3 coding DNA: TGTGCCAGCAGCCCCCGGCCCGAAGAGACCCAGTACTTC. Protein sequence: CASSPRPEETQYF.

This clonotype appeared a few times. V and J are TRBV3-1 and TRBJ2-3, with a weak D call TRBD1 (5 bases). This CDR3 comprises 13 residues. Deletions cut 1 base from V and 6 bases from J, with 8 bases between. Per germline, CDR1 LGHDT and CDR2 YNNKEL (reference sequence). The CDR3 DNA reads TGTGCCAGCAGCCAAGGTGGGGCGGATACGCAGTATTTT. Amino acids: CASSQGGADTQYF.

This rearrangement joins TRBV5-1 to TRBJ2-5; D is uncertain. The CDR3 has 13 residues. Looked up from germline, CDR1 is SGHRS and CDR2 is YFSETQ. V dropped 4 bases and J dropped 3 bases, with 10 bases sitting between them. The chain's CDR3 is CASSPGSKETQYF. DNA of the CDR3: TGCGCCAGCAGCCCCGGGTCGAAAGAGACCCAGTACTTC. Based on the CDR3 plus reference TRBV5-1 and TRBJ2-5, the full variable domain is KAGVTQTPRYLIKTRGQQVTLSCSPISGHRSVSWYQQTPGQGLQFLFEYFSETQRNKGNFPGRFSGRQFSNSRSEMNVSTLELGDSALYLCASSPGSKETQYFGPGTRLLVL.

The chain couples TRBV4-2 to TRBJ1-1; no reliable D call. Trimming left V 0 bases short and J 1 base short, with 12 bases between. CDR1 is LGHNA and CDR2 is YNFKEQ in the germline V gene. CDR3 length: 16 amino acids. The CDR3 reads CASSQDVRAANTEAFF. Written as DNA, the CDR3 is TGTGCCAGCAGCCAAGACGTGAGGGCAGCGAACACTGAAGCTTTCTTT.

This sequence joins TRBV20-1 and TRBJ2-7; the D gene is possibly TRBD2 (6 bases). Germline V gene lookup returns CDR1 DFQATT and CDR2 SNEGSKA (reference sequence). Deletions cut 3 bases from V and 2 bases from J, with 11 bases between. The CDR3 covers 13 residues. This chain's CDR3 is CSASEGRPYEQYF. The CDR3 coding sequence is TGCAGTGCTAGTGAGGGGAGGCCCTACGAGCAGTACTTC.

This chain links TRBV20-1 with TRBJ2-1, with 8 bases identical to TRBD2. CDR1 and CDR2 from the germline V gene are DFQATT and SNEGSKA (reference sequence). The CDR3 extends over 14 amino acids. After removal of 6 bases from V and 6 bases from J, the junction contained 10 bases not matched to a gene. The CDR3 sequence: CSAFQGLVFNEQFF. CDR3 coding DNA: TGCAGTGCCTTTCAGGGACTAGTCTTCAATGAGCAGTTCTTC.

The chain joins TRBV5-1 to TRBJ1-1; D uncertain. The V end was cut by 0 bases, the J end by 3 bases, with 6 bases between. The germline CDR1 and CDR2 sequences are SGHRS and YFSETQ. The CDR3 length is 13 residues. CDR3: CASSLGPHTEAFF. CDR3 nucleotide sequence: TGCGCCAGCAGCTTGGGGCCCCACACTGAAGCTTTCTTT.

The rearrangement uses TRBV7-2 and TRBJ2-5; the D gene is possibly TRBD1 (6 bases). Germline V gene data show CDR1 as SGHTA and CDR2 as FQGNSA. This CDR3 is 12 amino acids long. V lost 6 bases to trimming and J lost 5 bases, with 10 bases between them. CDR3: CASSTGRETQYF. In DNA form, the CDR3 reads TGTGCCAGCAGTACAGGGCGCGAGACCCAGTACTTC.

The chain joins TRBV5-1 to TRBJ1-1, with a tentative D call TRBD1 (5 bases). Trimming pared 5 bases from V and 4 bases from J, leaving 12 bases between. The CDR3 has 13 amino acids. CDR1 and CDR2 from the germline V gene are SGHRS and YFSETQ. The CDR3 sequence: CASRGSGVTEAFF. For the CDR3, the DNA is TGCGCCAGCAGAGGGTCGGGGGTCACTGAAGCTTTCTTT.

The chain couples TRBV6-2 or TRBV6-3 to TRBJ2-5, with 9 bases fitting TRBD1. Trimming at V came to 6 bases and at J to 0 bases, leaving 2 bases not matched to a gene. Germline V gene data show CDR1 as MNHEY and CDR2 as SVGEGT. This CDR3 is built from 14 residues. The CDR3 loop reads CASRHRGHQETQYF. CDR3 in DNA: TGTGCCAGCAGGCACAGGGGGCACCAAGAGACCCAGTACTTC.

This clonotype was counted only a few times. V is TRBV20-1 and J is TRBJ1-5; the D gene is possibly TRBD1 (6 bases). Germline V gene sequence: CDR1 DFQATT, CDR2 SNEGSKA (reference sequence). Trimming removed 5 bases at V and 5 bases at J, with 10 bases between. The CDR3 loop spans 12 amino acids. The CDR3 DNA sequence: TGCAGTGCTCGAGGGGGTGATCAGCCCCAGCATTTT. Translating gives CSARGGDQPQHF.

Here the CDR3 DNA reads TGTGCCAGCAGTGAAGATTTAGGGGCCTACGAGCAGTACTTC. Amino acid sequence: CASSEDLGAYEQYF. V is TRBV2 and J is TRBJ2-7, with D perhaps matching TRBD1 (5 bases). The CDR3 contains 14 residues. Germline lookup yields CDR1 SNHLY and CDR2 FYNNEI. Trimming cost V 1 base and J 2 bases, with 9 bases left between them.

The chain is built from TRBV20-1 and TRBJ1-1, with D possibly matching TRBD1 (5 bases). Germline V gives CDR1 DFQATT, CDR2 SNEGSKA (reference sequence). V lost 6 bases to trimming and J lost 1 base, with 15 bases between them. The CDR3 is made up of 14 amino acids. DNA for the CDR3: TGCAGTGCACGCGGCACGACAGCGAACACTGAAGCTTTCTTT. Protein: CSARGTTANTEAFF.

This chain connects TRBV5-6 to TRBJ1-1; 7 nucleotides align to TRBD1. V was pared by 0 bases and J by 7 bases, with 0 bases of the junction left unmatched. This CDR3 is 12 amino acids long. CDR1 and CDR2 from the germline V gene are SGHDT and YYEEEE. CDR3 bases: TGTGCCAGCAGCTTGGGGGACAGTGAAGCTTTCTTT. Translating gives CASSLGDSEAFF.

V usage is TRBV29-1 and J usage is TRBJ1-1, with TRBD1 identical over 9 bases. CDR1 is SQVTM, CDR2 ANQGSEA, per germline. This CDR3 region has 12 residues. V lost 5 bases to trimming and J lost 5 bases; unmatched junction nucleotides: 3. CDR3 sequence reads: CSVWDRATEAFF. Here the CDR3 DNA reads TGCAGCGTTTGGGACAGGGCAACTGAAGCTTTCTTT. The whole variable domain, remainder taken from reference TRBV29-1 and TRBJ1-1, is SAVISQKPSRDICQRGTSLTIQCQVDSQVTMMFWYRQQPGQSLTLIATANQGSEATYESGFVIDKFPISRPNLTFSTLTVSNMSPEDSSIYLCSVWDRATEAFFGQGTRLTVV.

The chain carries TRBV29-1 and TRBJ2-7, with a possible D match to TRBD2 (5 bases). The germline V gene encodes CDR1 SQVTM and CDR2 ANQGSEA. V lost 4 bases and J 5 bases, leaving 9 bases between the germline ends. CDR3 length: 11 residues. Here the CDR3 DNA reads TGCAGCGTTGGGATCGGGGACGAGCAGTACTTC. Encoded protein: CSVGIGDEQYF.

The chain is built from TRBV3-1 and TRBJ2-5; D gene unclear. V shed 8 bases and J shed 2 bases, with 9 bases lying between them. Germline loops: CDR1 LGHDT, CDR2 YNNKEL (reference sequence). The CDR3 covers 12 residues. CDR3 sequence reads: CASPYAQETQYF. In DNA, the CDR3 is TGTGCCAGCCCGTATGCTCAAGAGACCCAGTACTTC.

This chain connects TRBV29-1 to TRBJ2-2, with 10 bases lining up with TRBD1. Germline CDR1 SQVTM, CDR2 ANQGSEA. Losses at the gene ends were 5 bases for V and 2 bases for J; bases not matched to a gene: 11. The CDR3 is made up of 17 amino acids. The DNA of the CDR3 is TGCAGCGTTCCCCCCCGGGACAGGGGATCAAACACCGGGGAGCTGTTTTTT. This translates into CSVPPRDRGSNTGELFF.